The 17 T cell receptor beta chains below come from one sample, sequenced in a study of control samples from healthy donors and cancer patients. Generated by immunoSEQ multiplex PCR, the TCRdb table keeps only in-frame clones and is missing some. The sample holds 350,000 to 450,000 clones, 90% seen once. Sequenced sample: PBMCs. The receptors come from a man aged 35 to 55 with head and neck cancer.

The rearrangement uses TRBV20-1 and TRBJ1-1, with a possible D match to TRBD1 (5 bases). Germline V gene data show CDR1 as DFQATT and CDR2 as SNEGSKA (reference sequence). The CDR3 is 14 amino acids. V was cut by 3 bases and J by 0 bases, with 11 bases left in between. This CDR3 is CSASDPGMNTEAFF. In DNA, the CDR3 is TGCAGTGCTAGTGACCCAGGGATGAACACTGAAGCTTTCTTT.

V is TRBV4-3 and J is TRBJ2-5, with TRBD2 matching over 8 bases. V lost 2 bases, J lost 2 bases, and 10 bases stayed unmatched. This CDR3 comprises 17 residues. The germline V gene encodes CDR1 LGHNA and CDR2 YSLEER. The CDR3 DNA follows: TGCGCCAGCAGCCAACATAGAACTAGCGGCAAGCAAGAGACCCAGTACTTC. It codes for CASSQHRTSGKQETQYF.

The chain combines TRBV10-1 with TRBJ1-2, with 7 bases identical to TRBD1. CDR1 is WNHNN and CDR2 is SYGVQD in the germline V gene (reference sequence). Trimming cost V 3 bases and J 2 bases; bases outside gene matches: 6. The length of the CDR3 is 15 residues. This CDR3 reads CASSESLDRNYGYTF. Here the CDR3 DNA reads TGCGCCAGCAGTGAATCCCTGGACAGGAACTATGGCTACACCTTC.

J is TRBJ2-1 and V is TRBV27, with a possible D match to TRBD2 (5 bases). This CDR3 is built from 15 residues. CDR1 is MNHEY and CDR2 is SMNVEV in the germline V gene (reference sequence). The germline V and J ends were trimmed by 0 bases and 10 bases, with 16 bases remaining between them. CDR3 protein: CASSLSMDSPKEQFF. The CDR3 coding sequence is TGTGCCAGCAGTTTATCGATGGACTCTCCAAAGGAGCAGTTCTTC.

As DNA, the CDR3 is TGTGCCATCAGTGAACAGGAAAGAGGTACGCAGTATTTT. Amino acid sequence: CAISEQERGTQYF. The genes are TRBV10-3 and TRBJ2-3, with D possibly TRBD1 on 5 matching bases. The CDR3 spans 13 residues. The V end lost 3 bases, the J end lost 8 bases, and 12 bases lay between the germline ends. Germline V gene data show CDR1 as ENHRY and CDR2 as SYGVKD.

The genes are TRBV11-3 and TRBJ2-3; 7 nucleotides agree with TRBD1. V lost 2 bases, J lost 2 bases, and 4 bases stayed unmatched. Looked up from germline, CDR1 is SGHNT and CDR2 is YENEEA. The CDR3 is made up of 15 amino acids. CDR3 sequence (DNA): TGTGCCAGCAGCTTAAGACAGGGACACACAGATACGCAGTATTTT. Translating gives CASSLRQGHTDTQYF.

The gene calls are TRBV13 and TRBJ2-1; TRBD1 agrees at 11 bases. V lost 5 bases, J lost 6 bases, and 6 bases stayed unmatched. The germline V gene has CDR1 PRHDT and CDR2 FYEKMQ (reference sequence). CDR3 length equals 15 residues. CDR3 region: CASSPAGTGGNEQFF. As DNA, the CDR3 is TGTGCCAGCAGCCCGGCCGGGACAGGGGGCAATGAGCAGTTCTTC.

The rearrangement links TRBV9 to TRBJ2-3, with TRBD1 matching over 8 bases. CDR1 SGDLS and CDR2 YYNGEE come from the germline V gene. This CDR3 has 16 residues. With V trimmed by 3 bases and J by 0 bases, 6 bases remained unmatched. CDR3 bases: TGTGCCAGCAGCGACTCGAGGACAGGGAGCACAGATACGCAGTATTTT. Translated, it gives CASSDSRTGSTDTQYF.

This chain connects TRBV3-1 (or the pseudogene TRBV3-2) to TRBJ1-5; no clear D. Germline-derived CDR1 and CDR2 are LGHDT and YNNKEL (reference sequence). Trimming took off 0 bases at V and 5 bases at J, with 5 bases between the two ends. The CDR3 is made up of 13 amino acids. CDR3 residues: CASSQDLDQPQHF. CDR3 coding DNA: TGTGCCAGCAGCCAAGACCTGGATCAGCCCCAGCATTTT.

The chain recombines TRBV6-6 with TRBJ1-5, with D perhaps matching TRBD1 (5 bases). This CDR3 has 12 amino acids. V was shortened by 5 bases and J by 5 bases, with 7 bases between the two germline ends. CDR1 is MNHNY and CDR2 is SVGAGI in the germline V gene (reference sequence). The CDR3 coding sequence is TGTGCCAGCAGTGGGACCGATCAGCCCCAGCATTTT. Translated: CASSGTDQPQHF.

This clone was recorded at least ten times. CDR3 coding DNA: TGCGCCAGCAGTGACAGGTGGGGTCTAGGAAACACCATATATTTT. Its protein product is CASSDRWGLGNTIYF. The genes are TRBV10-1 and TRBJ1-3; no clear D. This CDR3 has 15 amino acids. Trimming pared 3 bases from V and 4 bases from J, leaving 13 bases between. Germline V gene lookup returns CDR1 WNHNN and CDR2 SYGVQD (reference sequence).

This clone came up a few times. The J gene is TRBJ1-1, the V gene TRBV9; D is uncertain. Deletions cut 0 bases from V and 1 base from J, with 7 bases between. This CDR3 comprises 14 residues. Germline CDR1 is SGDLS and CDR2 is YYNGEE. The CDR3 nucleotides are TGTGCCAGCAGCGTAGAGGGCAGGAACACTGAAGCTTTCTTT. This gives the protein CASSVEGRNTEAFF.

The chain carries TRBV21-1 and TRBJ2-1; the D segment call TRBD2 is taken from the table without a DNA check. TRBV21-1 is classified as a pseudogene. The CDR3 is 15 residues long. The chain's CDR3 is CASSKALAGGRLKFF. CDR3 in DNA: TGTGCCAGCAGCAAAGCGCTAGCGGGAGGGCGCTTAAAGTTCTTC.

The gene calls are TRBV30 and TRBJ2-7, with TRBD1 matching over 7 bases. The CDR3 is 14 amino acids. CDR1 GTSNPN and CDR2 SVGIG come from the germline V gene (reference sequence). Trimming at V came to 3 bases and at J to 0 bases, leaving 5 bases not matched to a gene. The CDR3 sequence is CAWSLTGSSYEQYF. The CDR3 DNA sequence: TGTGCCTGGAGCCTGACAGGGAGCTCCTACGAGCAGTACTTC.

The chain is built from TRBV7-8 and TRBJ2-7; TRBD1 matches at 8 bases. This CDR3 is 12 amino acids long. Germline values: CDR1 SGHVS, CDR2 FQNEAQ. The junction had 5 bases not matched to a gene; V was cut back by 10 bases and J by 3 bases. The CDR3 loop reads CATKGQGYEQYF. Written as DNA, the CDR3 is TGTGCCACCAAAGGACAGGGCTACGAGCAGTACTTC. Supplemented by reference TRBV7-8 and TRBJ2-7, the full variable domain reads GAGVSQSPRYKVAKRGQDVALRCDPISGHVSLFWYQQALGQGPEFLTYFQNEAQLDKSGLPSDRFFAERPEGSVSTLKIQRTQQEDSAVYLCATKGQGYEQYFGPGTRLTVT.

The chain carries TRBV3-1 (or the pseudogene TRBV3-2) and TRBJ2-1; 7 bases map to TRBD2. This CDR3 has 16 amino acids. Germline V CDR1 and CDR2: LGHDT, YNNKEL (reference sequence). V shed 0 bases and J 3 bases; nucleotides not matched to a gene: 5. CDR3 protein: CASSQEGLAVYNEQFF. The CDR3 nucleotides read TGTGCCAGCAGCCAAGAGGGGCTAGCGGTCTACAATGAGCAGTTCTTC.

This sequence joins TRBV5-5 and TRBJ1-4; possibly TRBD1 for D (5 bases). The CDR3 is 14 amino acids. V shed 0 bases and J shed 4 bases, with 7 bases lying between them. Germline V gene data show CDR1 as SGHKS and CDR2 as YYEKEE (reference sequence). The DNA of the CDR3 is TGTGCCAGCAGCTTGGGGGGCCGTAATGAAAAACTGTTTTTT. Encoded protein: CASSLGGRNEKLFF.